This T cell receptor (beta chain) was sequenced for a study of regulatory T cells in long-lasting Graves disease. This clonotype has at least ten counts. TCR beta libraries were built with iRepertoire HTBI primers and Arm-PCR of CDR3 regions. Each CDR3 protein is one row after TCRdb ran MiXCR on the multiplex PCR reads. Among hundreds of thousands of distinct CDR3 sequences, 16% were seen once, and the ten largest hold 15% to 20%. The length of the CDR3 is 13 residues. Germline values: CDR1 LNHNV, CDR2 YYDKDF (reference sequence). Trimming removed 4 bases from V and 7 bases from J, with 13 bases in between. Documented time point: newly diagnosed GD, antithyroid drugs for less than 3 months. TCR sequences were obtained from RNA taken from PBMCs. The same sample was also used in a study of T cells in Graves' hyperthyroidism and ophthalmopathy.

This clonotype was sampled from a young woman with Graves disease. J is TRBJ1-2 and V is TRBV15; a possible D gene is TRBD1 (6 bases). This material consisted of peripheral blood mononuclear cells (PBMCs), taken at new diagnosis, from a patient treated with antithyroid drugs. CDR3 sequence (DNA): TGTGCCACCAGCAACATCTACAGGGCTGGCTACACCTTC. Its protein is CATSNIYRAGYTF.